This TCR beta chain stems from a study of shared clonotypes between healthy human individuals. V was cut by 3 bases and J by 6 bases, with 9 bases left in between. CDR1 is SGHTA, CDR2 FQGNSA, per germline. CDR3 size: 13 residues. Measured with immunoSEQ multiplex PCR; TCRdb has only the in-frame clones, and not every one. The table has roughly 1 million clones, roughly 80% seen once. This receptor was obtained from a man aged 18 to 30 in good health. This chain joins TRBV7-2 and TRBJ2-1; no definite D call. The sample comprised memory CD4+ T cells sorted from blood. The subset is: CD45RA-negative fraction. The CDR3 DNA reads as TGTGCCAGCAGCTTCCCAGCCCGCAATGAGCAGTTCTTC. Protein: CASSFPARNEQFF.